The following is a TCR beta chain sequence with its context. This clone occurred once. It lacks a known antigen. Its ends do not fully match the called genes, so a read error is possible. The cohort comprised some 730 healthy bone marrow donors. At the time of sampling, every cohort member was nominally healthy, though immune exposures that went unrecorded were likely present. The donor tested CMV seropositive, placing the donor among the 289 seropositive members of the cohort. Each donor provided a peripheral blood sample, and peripheral blood mononuclear cells were used for TCR beta sequencing. Genomic DNA extraction from the blood cell samples was performed with the Qiagen DNeasy Blood Extraction Kit. The record originates from a study of cytomegalovirus exposure and HLA in healthy donors (dated by TCRdb to between 2016 and 2019). For the wider study: In an earlier analysis of 550 to 750 of the donors, about 270 Gb of sequence data and 90 million to 120 million unique TCR beta sequences from roughly 200 million T cells were reported. Approximately 300 gigabases of sequencing data and tens of millions of unique TCR sequences made up an early release that covered under 750 HLA-typed donors. Of the 300 to 450 genotyped donors, 81% were placed in the genetic ancestry cluster associated with self-reported Caucasian donors. The study aimed to test whether cataloging public T cell receptors could reveal signatures of past pathogen exposure. The T cell repertoires of some 700 subjects were profiled by immunosequencing and related to cytomegalovirus serostatus. Along with the approximately 650-subject first cohort, a separate validation cohort of over a hundred different subjects was used. High-throughput TCR immunosequencing, statistical association of individual TCRs with disease status, and machine learning were combined to predict cytomegalovirus infection status. A later analysis re-analyzed previously published TCR beta repertoires from 666 donors and added high-resolution HLA genotyping to study TCR occurrence patterns. Rather than drawing on any new phenotypic data, the later analysis identified candidate immune exposures from TCR beta sequences and the way those sequences occurred across donors. An earlier analysis of 587 of the donors applied high-throughput TCR beta sequencing to assess whether each TCR beta V gene segment acted as functional or pseudogenic. Donor age, sex, ethnicity and CMV serostatus were collected together with the repertoire data. Genome-wide SNP genotypes for about three fifths of the roughly 670 donors were used in a later genetic analysis, which treated that subset as a discovery cohort. Every repertoire in the discovery cohort had been generated on one and the same sequencing platform. Both class I and class II loci were covered by HLA typing, at four-digit resolution. Typing coverage varied by locus: about 629-640 donors for A, B, C, DRB1 and DQB1; more than 500 for DQA1; more than 600 for DPA1; around 450 for DPB1. Roughly five DR-DQ haplotypes were handled as single units for association and clustering, since linkage in the cohort was strong. On average, around 230,000 unique TCR beta nucleotide sequences were sequenced per donor among 350 to 400 genotyped donors of the cohort, with roughly 18% of those sequences being non-productive.

The study at large found these results: The study listed 150 to 200 TCR beta chains as associated with cytomegalovirus. In a later analysis, most CMV-associated TCR beta chains were found to appear HLA-restricted, with HLA associations seemingly driven largely by CMV exposure. A later genetic analysis associated a missense DCLRE1C variant with V-gene and J-gene trimming of TCR beta chains, and an independent cohort replicated the association. In both the original and validation cohorts, the classifier was reported to diagnose cytomegalovirus status with high specificity and sensitivity. In a later analysis, HLA-associated TCR beta chains were found to be more clonally expanded and to have lower generation probabilities than equally common non-associated chains. In a later analysis, some 18,000 TCR beta sequences were associated with specific HLA alleles at a false discovery rate of 0.05. In a later genetic analysis, fewer N-insertions in productive TCRs were reported among donors in an Asian-associated ancestry cluster than the roughly 670-donor mean. Only TCR beta chains were sequenced in this cohort, and the absence of alpha or paired-chain data limited detectable features. Because some donors lacked HLA typing at each locus, the association tests relied only on the typed subset. While some public TCRs were present in many individuals, most TCR sequences turned up only very rarely across donors. The 87-base-pair reads could not distinguish some IMGT-functional V segments, including TRBV6-2 and TRBV6-3, so those segments were excluded. In vitro tests confirmed that three of the cytomegalovirus-associated TCR beta chains recognize cytomegalovirus antigens. Linkage disequilibrium might explain the correlated functional status among segregating V segments, but an unknown experimental factor could not be excluded. A further reported finding was that TCR beta sequences accurately predicted the HLA-A and HLA-B alleles for most subjects in the first cohort. The authors suggested that the approach could potentially be extended to other disease states and immunological phenotypes. The only immune exposure information available for the cohort was CMV serostatus. A cluster of highly shared sequence variants was judged likely to be a technical artifact of the sequencing pipeline. Several of the top co-occurrence clusters appeared to be linked to parvovirus B19, influenza, CMV and Epstein-Barr virus, according to a later analysis. Strong co-occurrence of HLA alleles, especially DR and DQ, made assigning TCR associations to individual alleles difficult. Presence/absence analyses assumed roughly uniform sequencing depth across donors, an assumption that may not hold. Because counts were too low, more than 15 rarely observed V segments, including chromosome 9 orphons, were left out of the earlier analysis of a few hundred of the donors. In a later analysis, the rate of TCR association differed among HLA loci, with DRB1 alleles having the most associated TCRs and HLA-C alleles having the fewest. In an earlier analysis of 587 of the donors, most TCR beta V segments appeared in productive rearrangements about 90% or about 30% of the time, broadly matching IMGT annotations.

Sequences SEHNR (CDR1) and FQNEAQ (CDR2) are obtained from the germline V gene (reference sequence). The cysteine opens and the phenylalanine closes a CDR3 of 14 amino acids. Solely the CDR3 DNA is kept, with 42 bases framed from the first base. Library method: the immunoSEQ multiplex PCR assay. A mixture of 60 forward primers for TCR Vbeta segments and 13 reverse primers for TCR Jbeta segments was used in the multiplex PCR. The CDR3 region of rearranged TCR beta genes was amplified from genomic DNA by a multiplex PCR assay. The Illumina HiSeq System was used to sequence the amplified TCR beta libraries as 87-base-pair reads. Processing in the source paper ran as follows. A later analysis counted tens of millions of unique TCR beta chains across the 550 to 800 repertoires, and some 12 million of these chains were shared by at least two donors. Raw reads were error-corrected and collapsed into unique sequences by a nearest-neighbor algorithm in which closely related sequences were merged to remove PCR and sequencing errors. CDR3 sequences were aligned to IMGT reference sequences to assign V, D and J gene segments. For a sequence to be retained, a match of at least six nucleotides to both a V gene segment and a J gene segment was required. A rearrangement was called productive if the CDR3 had no stop codons and remained in frame with V and J, and every other rearrangement was called non-productive. CDR3 was defined according to IMGT convention as the region running from the second conserved V-encoded cysteine to the conserved J-encoded phenylalanine. The earlier analysis of some 580 of the donors excluded any sequence lacking an unambiguous match to a single V gene segment. In an earlier analysis of roughly 500 of the donors, V segments were called functional above 56.7% productive rearrangements and were called segregating when the between-donor standard deviation exceeded 5%. To diagnose cytomegalovirus status from the catalog of TCR beta chain sequences, a statistical classification framework was built. A later analysis assigned V and J genes by comparing TCR nucleotide sequences with IMGT/GENE-DB human TR gene sequences. In a later analysis, CDR3 sequences and most-parsimonious VDJ recombination scenarios were assigned using the TCRdist pipeline. A later analysis defined each TCR beta chain by its CDR3 amino acid sequence plus V-gene family, and excluded reads lacking a unique V-gene family. To address suspected cross-contamination and a sequencing artifact, a later analysis removed around 590 highly shared, low-generation-probability nucleotide sequences. For each public chain, a later analysis derived a clonal expansion index from normalized ranks of inferred template counts within each repertoire. In a later analysis, generation probabilities were computed using a VDJ recombination model fitted to out-of-frame rearrangements, and the results were checked against IGoR. In a later analysis, TCR-TCR, TCR-HLA and TCR-CMV co-occurrence was scored with hypergeometric tests, and a repertoire-size bias correction was applied to TCR pairs. To estimate false discovery rates, a later analysis permuted the HLA or CMV assignments 20 times. In a later analysis, co-occurring TCRs were grouped using DBSCAN, and TCRdist sequence similarity was added for clustering within HLA-allele-positive subsets. For co-occurrence clustering, repertoires with fewer than 30,000 or more than 120,000 public chains were excluded, along with about five repertoires with anomalous nucleotide sharing. What TCRdb holds here is the immuneACCESS table cut down to in-frame rearrangements. Part of the clones is not present; checked against another copy, under half of the missing clones reflect an unresolved V gene, and the others are unexplained. That table supplies the V and J calls and clone size; D and trimming were determined from the DNA. This sample has 150,000 to 200,000 clones in its table, and around 80% of those were observed once. The ten most abundant clones make up about 7% of the sample.

Sequencing used PBMCs. The chain uses TRBV7-9 and TRBJ2-7; 7 bases in the junction line up with TRBD2. The receptor's source is a woman under 40 in good health and CMV-seropositive. The CDR3: CSSSLAGGGYEQYF. The nucleotide sequence reads TGTTCCAGCAGCTTAGCTGGGGGGGGGTACGAGCAGTACTTC.